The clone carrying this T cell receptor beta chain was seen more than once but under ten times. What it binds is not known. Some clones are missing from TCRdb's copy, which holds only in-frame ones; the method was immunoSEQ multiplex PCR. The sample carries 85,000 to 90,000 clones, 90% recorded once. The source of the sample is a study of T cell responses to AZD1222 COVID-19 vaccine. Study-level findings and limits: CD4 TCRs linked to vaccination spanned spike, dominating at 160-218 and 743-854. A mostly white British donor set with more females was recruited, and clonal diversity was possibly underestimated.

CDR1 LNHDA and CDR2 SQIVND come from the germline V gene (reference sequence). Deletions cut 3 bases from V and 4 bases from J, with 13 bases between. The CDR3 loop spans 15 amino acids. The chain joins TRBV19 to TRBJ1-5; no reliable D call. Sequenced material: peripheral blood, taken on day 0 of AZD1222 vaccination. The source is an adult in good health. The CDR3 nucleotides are TGTGCCAGTAGTATGGCGGACGGACGTAATCAGCCCCAGCATTTT. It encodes CASSMADGRNQPQHF.